Each of the 21 T cell receptor beta chains below was sequenced from the same sample in a study of T cells in Graves' hyperthyroidism and ophthalmopathy. The investigators amplified TCR beta CDR3 regions from RNA transcripts. The study used the HTBI primer set for a first-round RT-PCR of the TCR CDR3. TCRdb re-called the multiplex PCR reads with MiXCR, one entry per CDR3 protein. The table has hundreds of thousands of distinct CDR3 sequences, 13% to 15% seen once. Sequenced sample: blood. These TCRs come from a woman in her fifties or sixties with Graves' ophthalmopathy.

This clonotype appeared many times. The chain is built from TRBV12-3 or TRBV12-4 and TRBJ2-2, with 8 bases aligning to TRBD1. Trimming cost V 5 bases and J 9 bases; bases outside gene matches: 5. The CDR3 has 13 residues. CDR3 residues: CASSRTGSRELFF. The CDR3 DNA reads TGTGCCAGCAGTAGGACAGGGTCTCGGGAGCTGTTTTTT.

This clonotype was recorded at least ten times. The J gene is TRBJ1-2, the V gene TRBV3-1; maybe TRBD1 (5 bases). The V end lost 0 bases, the J end lost 5 bases, and 16 bases lay between the germline ends. Looked up from germline, CDR1 is LGHDT and CDR2 is YNNKEL (reference sequence). This CDR3 region has 16 residues. The CDR3 is CASSQEEDPGRYGYTF. As DNA, the CDR3 is TGTGCCAGCAGCCAAGAGGAAGACCCAGGGCGATATGGCTACACCTTC. Filled out from reference TRBV3-1 and TRBJ1-2, the complete variable domain reads DTAVSQTPKYLVTQMGNDKSIKCEQNLGHDTMYWYKQDSKKFLKIMFSYNNKELIINETVPNRFSPKSPDKAHLNLHINSLELGDSAVYFCASSQEEDPGRYGYTFGSGTRLTVV.

This clonotype was seen ten or more times. This chain connects TRBV5-1 to TRBJ1-1; weak D call: TRBD1 (5 bases). Deletions cut 5 bases from V and 5 bases from J, with 19 bases between. The CDR3 has 15 residues. Germline V gene lookup returns CDR1 SGHRS and CDR2 YFSETQ. This chain's CDR3 is CASSPEAGLSTEAFF. CDR3 bases: TGCGCCAGCAGTCCGGAAGCAGGGTTGTCGACTGAAGCTTTCTTT.

This clonotype was observed a handful of times. The V call is TRBV4-1, the J call TRBJ2-1; D not certain. V gave up 1 base and J gave up 8 bases, with 15 bases separating them. This CDR3 comprises 15 residues. Germline lookup yields CDR1 MGHRA and CDR2 YSYEKL. The CDR3 is CASSQGGPRLHEQFF. The CDR3 coding sequence is TGCGCCAGCAGCCAAGGTGGGCCCAGGCTCCATGAGCAGTTCTTC.

Ten or more counts support this clonotype. The rearrangement links TRBV3-1 to TRBJ2-4; D is perhaps TRBD2 (5 bases). Trimming stripped 3 bases from V and 5 bases from J, with 11 bases between. The CDR3 length is 14 residues. Germline assignment: CDR1 LGHDT and CDR2 YNNKEL (reference sequence). The CDR3 DNA reads as TGTGCCAGCAGCCAGAGGAGGATGGAAAACATTCAGTACTTC. This gives the protein CASSQRRMENIQYF. Full variable domain (remainder filled in from reference TRBV3-1 and TRBJ2-4): DTAVSQTPKYLVTQMGNDKSIKCEQNLGHDTMYWYKQDSKKFLKIMFSYNNKELIINETVPNRFSPKSPDKAHLNLHINSLELGDSAVYFCASSQRRMENIQYFGAGTRLSVL.

There are a few counts of this clonotype. The rearrangement uses TRBV24-1 and TRBJ2-1; 8 bases line up with TRBD2. V was pared by 3 bases and J by 9 bases, with 9 bases of the junction left unmatched. Germline V lookup: CDR1 KGHDR, CDR2 SFDVKD. The CDR3 consists of 15 residues. CDR3 in DNA: TGTGCCACCAGTGATACTGGCGGGAGGCGAAGTGAGCAGTTCTTC. Protein product: CATSDTGGRRSEQFF.

This clonotype has ten or more counts. The chain employs TRBV3-1 and TRBJ2-5; 11 nucleotides agree with TRBD2. Per germline, CDR1 LGHDT and CDR2 YNNKEL (reference sequence). This CDR3 contains 16 residues. V shed 2 bases and J 4 bases; nucleotides not matched to a gene: 6. The CDR3 nucleotides are TGTGCCAGCAGCCAAATAGCGGGAGGGCCTCCAGAGACCCAGTACTTC. As protein: CASSQIAGGPPETQYF.

This clonotype was found a few times. The chain links TRBV29-1 to TRBJ1-2, with a weak D call TRBD1 (5 bases). The CDR3 covers 14 residues. Germline loops: CDR1 SQVTM, CDR2 ANQGSEA. Trimming took off 7 bases at V and 2 bases at J, with 17 bases between the two ends. CDR3 in DNA: TGCAGCGCCAGAGCGGGACGCACAAACTATGGCTACACCTTC. Translating gives CSARAGRTNYGYTF.

Only a few counts were recorded for this clonotype. The chain joins TRBV28 to TRBJ1-2; D remains unclear. Trimming left V 7 bases short and J 4 bases short, with 10 bases between. CDR3 length: 12 amino acids. The germline V gene encodes CDR1 MDHEN and CDR2 SYDVKM. The CDR3 loop is CASMIGGYGYTF. The CDR3 DNA follows: TGTGCCAGCATGATCGGTGGCTATGGCTACACCTTC.

This clonotype was seen repeatedly, ten times or more. V and J are TRBV28 and TRBJ2-3; D may be TRBD1 (6 bases). The V gene lost 6 bases and the J gene lost 0 bases, with 16 bases spanning the gap. Germline-derived CDR1 and CDR2 are MDHEN and SYDVKM. There are 16 residues in the CDR3. The CDR3 loop is CASRPNQGRSTDTQYF. The DNA of the CDR3 is TGTGCCAGCAGACCAAACCAGGGGAGAAGCACAGATACGCAGTATTTT.

The sample holds one count of this clonotype. V and J are TRBV7-3 and TRBJ2-1; 11 bases are shared with TRBD2. The length of the CDR3 is 15 residues. The germline V gene encodes CDR1 SGHTA and CDR2 FQGTGA. Unmatched junction bases numbered 4, after V lost 4 bases and J lost 5 bases. The CDR3 nucleotides are TGTGCCAGCAGCTGGACTAGCGGGCGAAACAATGAGCAGTTCTTC. Residues: CASSWTSGRNNEQFF.

This clonotype was found many times. The genes are TRBV7-2 and TRBJ1-2, with a possible D match to TRBD1 (6 bases). V was trimmed by 1 base and J by 7 bases, leaving 13 bases between them. This CDR3 contains 14 residues. From germline, CDR1 is SGHTA and CDR2 FQGNSA. The CDR3 region has the DNA TGTGCCAGCAGCTTAGGGTCCCAGGGGTTTGGCTACACCTTC. This sequence encodes CASSLGSQGFGYTF. Filled out from reference TRBV7-2 and TRBJ1-2, the complete variable domain reads GAGVSQSPSNKVTEKGKDVELRCDPISGHTALYWYRQSLGQGLEFLIYFQGNSAPDKSGLPSDRFSAERTGGSVSTLTIQRTQQEDSAVYLCASSLGSQGFGYTFGSGTRLTVV.

This chain links TRBV12-5 with TRBJ1-5, with D possibly matching TRBD1 (5 bases). The length of the CDR3 is 14 residues. V lost 7 bases to trimming and J lost 9 bases, with 19 bases between them. Germline assignment: CDR1 LGHNT and CDR2 FRNRAP. CDR3 sequence: CASATGGIRGPQHF. CDR3 in DNA: TGTGCTAGTGCCACCGGGGGGATCCGCGGGCCCCAGCATTTT.

The V call is TRBV20-1, the J call TRBJ2-1, with TRBD2 matching 15 bases. The germline gives CDR1 DFQATT, CDR2 SNEGSKA (reference sequence). CDR3 length equals 15 residues. The V and J ends lost 0 bases and 7 bases, in that order; junction bases with no gene match: 1. CDR3 sequence reads: CSAREGTSGRNEQFF. CDR3 nucleotide sequence: TGCAGTGCTAGAGAGGGGACTAGCGGGAGGAATGAGCAGTTCTTC.

This clonotype was detected a few times. Given a much more abundant clone one base away, this may be a read error. This chain joins TRBV30 and TRBJ1-1; no definite D call. This CDR3 spans 13 amino acids. Germline V gene sequence: CDR1 GTSNPN, CDR2 SVGIG (reference sequence). The CDR3 loop is CAWSVLKNTEALF. The DNA of the CDR3 is TGTGCCTGGAGTGTACTAAAAAACACTGAAGCTCTCTTT.

There are many counts of this clonotype. This chain joins TRBV15 and TRBJ2-7; D not certain. The CDR3 runs 15 residues. Per germline, CDR1 LNHNV and CDR2 YYDKDF (reference sequence). V was clipped by 0 bases and J by 1 base, with 10 bases between them. The CDR3 DNA follows: TGTGCCACCAGCAGAGATCGGTTTGGTTCCTACGAGCAGTACTTC. This translates into CATSRDRFGSYEQYF.

In this sample, this clonotype turned up a few times. The chain links TRBV7-9 to TRBJ1-2, with TRBD1 as a possible D gene (5 bases). CDR3 length: 17 amino acids. Looked up from germline, CDR1 is SEHNR and CDR2 is FQNEAQ (reference sequence). Trimming took 7 bases from V and 0 from J, leaving 21 bases between them. This chain's CDR3 is CASNPSRLGPANYGYTF. The CDR3 DNA is TGTGCCAGCAACCCGTCCCGTTTGGGGCCAGCTAACTATGGCTACACCTTC.

This clonotype has only a few counts. The rearrangement joins TRBV7-8 to TRBJ1-1; tentative D call: TRBD1 (5 bases). The CDR3 has 16 amino acids. Trimming removed 1 base at V and 3 bases at J, with 15 bases between. The germline CDR1 and CDR2 sequences are SGHVS and FQNEAQ. In nucleotides, the CDR3 is TGTGCCAGCAGCTTAGTAGTAGGAAGAGGGGACACTGAAGCTTTCTTT. This codes for CASSLVVGRGDTEAFF.

This clonotype was seen at least ten times. The V call is TRBV4-3, the J call TRBJ2-1; possible D gene TRBD2, 6 bases. The CDR3 spans 14 residues. V lost 0 bases and J 8 bases, leaving 11 bases between the germline ends. Germline assignment: CDR1 LGHNA and CDR2 YSLEER. CDR3 sequence (DNA): TGCGCCAGCAGCCAAGAAGGAGGGCGGCATGAGCAGTTCTTC. It encodes CASSQEGGRHEQFF.

This clonotype was detected only a few times. V and J are TRBV20-1 and TRBJ2-1, with 7 bases lining up with TRBD2. The trim removed 3 bases at V and 8 bases at J, leaving 13 bases unmatched. Germline V gene sequence: CDR1 DFQATT, CDR2 SNEGSKA (reference sequence). This CDR3 contains 15 residues. The CDR3 sequence: CSASVGGPSGHEQFF. DNA of the CDR3: TGCAGTGCTAGTGTGGGAGGGCCGTCGGGGCATGAGCAGTTCTTC.

The chain carries TRBV6-1 and TRBJ2-5; D unclear. The CDR3 loop spans 14 amino acids. The germline CDR1 and CDR2 sequences are MNHNS and SASEGT. The V end was cut by 2 bases, the J end by 1 base, with 8 bases between. CDR3 loop: CASSESQAQETQYF. DNA of the CDR3: TGTGCCAGCAGTGAATCCCAGGCCCAAGAGACCCAGTACTTC.